Listed below are T cell receptor beta chains from one sample, sequenced in a study of blood T cell repertoires in COVID-19. Assay: immunoSEQ multiplex PCR; the TCRdb copy retains only in-frame clones and omits some. The table records 120,000 to 150,000 clones, about 86% of them present only once. Sequences were obtained from peripheral blood. The receptors were sampled from a woman in her forties or fifties with active or convalescent COVID-19. CDR3s include the opening cysteine and the closing phenylalanine or tryptophan. A D gene is named only where the DNA matches it firmly. Rows may omit the clone size; those that give it use once, few, many or a size class.

>TRBJ1-4|TRBV30|NA|14|NA
TGTGCCTGGTTGCGTGCAGGGGATAATGAAAAACTGTTTTTT
CAWLRAGDNEKLFF
>TRBJ1-6|TRBV7-2|NA|16|NA
TGTGCCAGCAGCTTACGACTTAGCTCCTATAATTCACCCCTCCACTTT
CASSLRLSSYNSPLHF
>TRBJ1-1|TRBV10-3|NA|15|NA
TGTGCCATCAGTGAGTCGGACAGCCAGGGCACTGAAGCTTTCTTT
CAISESDSQGTEAFF
>TRBJ2-7|TRBV12-3/TRBV12-4|NA|12|NA
TGTGCCAGCAGTCTCCAGATTTACGAGCAGTACTTC
CASSLQIYEQYF
>TRBJ2-7|TRBV18|NA|14|NA
TGTGCCAGCTCACCAGACGACACAACCTACGAGCAGTACTTC
CASSPDDTTYEQYF
>TRBJ1-1|TRBV5-1|TRBD1|16|NA
TGCGCCAGCAGCTTGGTTTGGGACAGCGCGAACACTGAAGCTTTCTTT
CASSLVWDSANTEAFF
>TRBJ1-4|TRBV19|NA|14|NA
TGTGCCAGTAGTAAGGGGGACGCGAATGAAAAACTGTTTTTT
CASSKGDANEKLFF
>TRBJ2-1|TRBV18|NA|16|NA
TGTGCCAGCTCACTTGACCCTCAAGGGGCTTGGAATGAGCAGTTCTTC
CASSLDPQGAWNEQFF
>TRBJ2-7|TRBV2|TRBD2|15|medium-sized
TGTGCCAGCAGATATGGACTAGCGGACCACTACGAGCAGTACTTC
CASRYGLADHYEQYF
>TRBJ1-4|TRBV4-3|TRBD1|14|NA
TGCGCCAGCAGCCAAGGACAGGGGAATGAAAAACTGTTTTTT
CASSQGQGNEKLFF
>TRBJ1-1|TRBV9|NA|16|NA
TGTGCCAGCAGCACGAGGGCAGGGGCGGGCGACACTGAAGCTTTCTTT
CASSTRAGAGDTEAFF
>TRBJ2-7|TRBV7-2|TRBD1|15|NA
TGTGCCAGCAGCTCTCCGGGACAGCCGTTCTACGAGCAGTACTTC
CASSSPGQPFYEQYF
>TRBJ2-2|TRBV11-1|TRBD1|14|NA
TGTGCCAGCAGCTTCACCAGGGGGACCGGGGAGCTGTTTTTT
CASSFTRGTGELFF
>TRBJ2-3|TRBV5-1|NA|16|NA
TGCGCCAGCAGCTTGGGAGGCAGGGAGGTGACAGATACGCAGTATTTT
CASSLGGREVTDTQYF
>TRBJ1-5|TRBV28|TRBD1|18|NA
TGTGCCAGCAGTTTATGGCCAGGGGGGCGGTATAGCAATCAGCCCCAGCATTTT
CASSLWPGGRYSNQPQHF
>TRBJ2-6|TRBV18|NA|16|NA
TGTGCCAGCTCAACCCCTAACAGCTCTGGGGCCAACGTCCTGACTTTC
CASSTPNSSGANVLTF
>TRBJ2-3|TRBV19|TRBD1|19|NA
TGTGCCAGTAGTCTAGACCGGGACAGGGTCGCTATTCGCACAGATACGCAGTATTTT
CASSLDRDRVAIRTDTQYF
>TRBJ2-2|TRBV19|NA|16|NA
TGTGCCAGTAGTATAGGGAGCTTCGGTAACACCGGGGAGCTGTTTTTT
CASSIGSFGNTGELFF